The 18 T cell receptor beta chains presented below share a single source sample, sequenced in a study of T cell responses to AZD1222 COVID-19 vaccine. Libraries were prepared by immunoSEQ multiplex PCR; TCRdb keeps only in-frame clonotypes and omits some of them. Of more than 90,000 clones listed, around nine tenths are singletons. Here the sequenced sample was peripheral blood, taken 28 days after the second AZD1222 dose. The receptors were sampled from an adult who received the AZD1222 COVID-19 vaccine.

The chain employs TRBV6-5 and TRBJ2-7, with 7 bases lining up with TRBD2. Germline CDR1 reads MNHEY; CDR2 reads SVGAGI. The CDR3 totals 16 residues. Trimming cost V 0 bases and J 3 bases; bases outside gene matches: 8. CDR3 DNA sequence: TGTGCCAGCAGTTACTCCGCGGGGGAGCCGAGCTACGAGCAGTACTTC. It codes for CASSYSAGEPSYEQYF.

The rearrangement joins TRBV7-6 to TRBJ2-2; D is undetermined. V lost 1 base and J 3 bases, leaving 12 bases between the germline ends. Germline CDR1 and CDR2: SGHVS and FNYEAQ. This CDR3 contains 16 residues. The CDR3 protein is CASSLVPGLDTGELFF. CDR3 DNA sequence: TGTGCCAGCAGCTTAGTGCCGGGTTTGGACACCGGGGAGCTGTTTTTT. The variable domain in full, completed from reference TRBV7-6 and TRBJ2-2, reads GAGVSQSPRYKVTKRGQDVALRCDPISGHVSLYWYRQALGQGPEFLTYFNYEAQQDKSGLPNDRFSAERPEGSISTLTIQRTEQRDSAMYRCASSLVPGLDTGELFFGEGSRLTVL.

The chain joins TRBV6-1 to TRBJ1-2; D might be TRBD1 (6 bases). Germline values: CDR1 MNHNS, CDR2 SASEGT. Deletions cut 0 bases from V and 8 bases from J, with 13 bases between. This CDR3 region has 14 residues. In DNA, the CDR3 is TGTGCCAGCAGTGAAGCCGGGGGGGCCTACGGCTACACCTTC. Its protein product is CASSEAGGAYGYTF.

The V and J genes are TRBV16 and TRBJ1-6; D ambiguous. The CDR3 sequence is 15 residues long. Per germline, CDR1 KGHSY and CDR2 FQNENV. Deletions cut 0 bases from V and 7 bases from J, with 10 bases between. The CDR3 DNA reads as TGTGCCAGCAGCCAATCTGGGTCCGAAAATTCACCCCTCCACTTT. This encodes CASSQSGSENSPLHF.

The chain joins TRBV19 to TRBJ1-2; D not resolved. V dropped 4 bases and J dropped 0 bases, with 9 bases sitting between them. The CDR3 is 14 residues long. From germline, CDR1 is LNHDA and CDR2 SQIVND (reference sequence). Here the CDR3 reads CASSRPSANYGYTF. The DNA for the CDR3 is TGTGCCAGTAGTAGGCCTTCAGCTAACTATGGCTACACCTTC.

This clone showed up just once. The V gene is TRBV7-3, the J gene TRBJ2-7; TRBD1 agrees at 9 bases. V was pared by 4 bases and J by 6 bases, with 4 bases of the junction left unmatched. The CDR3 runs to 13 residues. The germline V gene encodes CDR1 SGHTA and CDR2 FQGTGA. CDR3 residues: CASSSGQGTEQYF. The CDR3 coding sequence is TGTGCCAGCAGCTCTGGACAGGGGACCGAGCAGTACTTC.

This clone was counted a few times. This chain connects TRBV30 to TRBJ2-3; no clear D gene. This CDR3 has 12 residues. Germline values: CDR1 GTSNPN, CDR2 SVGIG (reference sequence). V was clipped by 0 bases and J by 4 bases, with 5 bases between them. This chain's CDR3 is CAWSVGADTQYF. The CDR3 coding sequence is TGTGCCTGGAGTGTAGGCGCAGATACGCAGTATTTT.

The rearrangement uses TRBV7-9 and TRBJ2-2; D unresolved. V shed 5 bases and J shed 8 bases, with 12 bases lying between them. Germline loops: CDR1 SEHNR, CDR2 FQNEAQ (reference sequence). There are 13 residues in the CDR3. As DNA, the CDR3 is TGTGCCAGCAGCCAACCCGGTGGGGGGGAGCTGTTTTTT. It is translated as CASSQPGGGELFF.

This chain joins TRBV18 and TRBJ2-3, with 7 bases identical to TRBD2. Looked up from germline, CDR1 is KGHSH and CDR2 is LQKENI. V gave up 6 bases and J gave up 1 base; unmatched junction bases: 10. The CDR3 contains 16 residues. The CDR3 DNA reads TGTGCCAGCTCTCAGACTAGCAGCCTTCGCACAGATACGCAGTATTTT. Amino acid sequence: CASSQTSSLRTDTQYF.

CDR3 in amino acids: CASSRDRGRDEQYF. In DNA form, the CDR3 reads TGTGCCAGCAGCCGGGACAGGGGGCGAGACGAGCAGTACTTC. This chain links TRBV6-5 with TRBJ2-7, with 12 bases aligning to TRBD1. The CDR3 runs 14 residues. In germline, CDR1 is MNHEY, CDR2 SVGAGI. Trimming removed 6 bases from V and 5 bases from J; junction bases left unmatched: 5.

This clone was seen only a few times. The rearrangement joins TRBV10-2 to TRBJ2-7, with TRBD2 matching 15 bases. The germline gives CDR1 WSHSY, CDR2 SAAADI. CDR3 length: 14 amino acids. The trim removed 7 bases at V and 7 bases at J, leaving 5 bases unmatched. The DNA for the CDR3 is TGCGCCAGCAAAGGGACTAGCGGGAGGAGAGAGCAGTACTTC. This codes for CASKGTSGRREQYF.

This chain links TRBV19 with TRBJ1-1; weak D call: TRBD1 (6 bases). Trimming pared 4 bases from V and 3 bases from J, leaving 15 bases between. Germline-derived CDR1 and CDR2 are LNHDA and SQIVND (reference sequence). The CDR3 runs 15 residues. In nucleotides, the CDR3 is TGTGCCAGTAGTACCCGAGGGGGAATGGACACTGAAGCTTTCTTT. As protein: CASSTRGGMDTEAFF.

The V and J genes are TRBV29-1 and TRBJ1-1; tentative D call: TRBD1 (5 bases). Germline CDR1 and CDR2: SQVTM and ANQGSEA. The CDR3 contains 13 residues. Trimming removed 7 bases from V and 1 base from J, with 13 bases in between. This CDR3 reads CSGIQGSNTEAFF. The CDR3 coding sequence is TGCAGCGGGATCCAGGGATCGAACACTGAAGCTTTCTTT. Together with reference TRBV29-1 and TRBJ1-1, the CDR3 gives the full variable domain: SAVISQKPSRDICQRGTSLTIQCQVDSQVTMMFWYRQQPGQSLTLIATANQGSEATYESGFVIDKFPISRPNLTFSTLTVSNMSPEDSSIYLCSGIQGSNTEAFFGQGTRLTVV.

Written as DNA, the CDR3 is TGTGCCAGCACGAGGGCACTCTATGGCTACACCTTC. Translating gives CASTRALYGYTF. V gene TRBV2 combines with J gene TRBJ1-2, with D unresolved. The CDR3 has 12 amino acids. The V gene's germline CDR1 is SNHLY and CDR2 FYNNEI. The germline V and J ends were trimmed by 7 bases and 4 bases, with 10 bases remaining between them.

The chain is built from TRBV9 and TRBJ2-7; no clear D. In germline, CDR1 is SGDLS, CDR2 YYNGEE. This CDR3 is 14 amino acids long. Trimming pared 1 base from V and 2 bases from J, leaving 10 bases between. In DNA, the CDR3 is TGTGCCAGCAGCGTACTCAGTGTCACCTACGAGCAGTACTTC. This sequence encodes CASSVLSVTYEQYF.

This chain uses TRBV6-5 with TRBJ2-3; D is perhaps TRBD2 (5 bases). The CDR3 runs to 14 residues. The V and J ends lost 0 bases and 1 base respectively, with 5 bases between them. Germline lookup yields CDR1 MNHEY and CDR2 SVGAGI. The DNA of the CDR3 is TGTGCCAGCAGTTACTCGGAGGGCACAGATACGCAGTATTTT. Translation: CASSYSEGTDTQYF.

DNA of the CDR3: TGTGCCAGCAGCCTCCCCGGGGCGAGCAATCAGCCCCAGCATTTT. It yields the protein CASSLPGASNQPQHF. The chain joins TRBV6-5 to TRBJ1-5; possible D gene TRBD1, 5 bases. This CDR3 region has 15 residues. V gave up 6 bases and J gave up 1 base, with 13 bases separating them. In germline, CDR1 is MNHEY, CDR2 SVGAGI.

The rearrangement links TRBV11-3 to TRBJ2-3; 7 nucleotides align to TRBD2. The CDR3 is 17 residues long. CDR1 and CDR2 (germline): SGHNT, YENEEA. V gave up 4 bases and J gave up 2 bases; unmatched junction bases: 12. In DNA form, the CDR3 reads TGTGCCAGCAGCTCCGGCGTAGCGGGTTCTACCACAGATACGCAGTATTTT. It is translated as CASSSGVAGSTTDTQYF.